The rows below give T cell receptor beta chains drawn from one sample of a study of cytomegalovirus exposure and HLA in healthy donors. Assay used: immunoSEQ multiplex PCR; TCRdb lists only in-frame clones, some missing. This sample carries about 54,000 clones, with approximately 6.8% going to the ten biggest clones. The sequencing sample was made of PBMCs. The receptors were gathered from a woman aged 40 to 50 in good health and CMV-seronegative. Each CDR3 is given with its conserved first and last residue. A D gene is named only where the DNA matches it firmly.

V gene	D gene	J gene	CDR3 protein	CDR3 DNA
TRBV28	TRBD1	TRBJ1-2	CASSLFSGTGGNGYTF	TGTGCCAGCAGTTTATTTTCCGGGACAGGGGGCAACGGCTACACCTTC
TRBV19	TRBD2	TRBJ2-2	CASRLAGVNTGELFF	TGTGCCAGTAGACTAGCGGGGGTGAACACCGGGGAGCTGTTTTTT
TRBV6-5	.	TRBJ1-1	CASKRERTTEAFF	TGTGCCAGCAAACGAGAACGAACCACTGAAGCTTTCTTT
TRBV5-6	.	TRBJ2-2	CASSPRGGELFF	TGTGCCAGCAGCCCGAGGGGGGGGGAGCTGTTTTTT
TRBV27	TRBD2	TRBJ2-7	CASSYSGTYAGYEQYF	TGTGCCAGCAGTTATAGCGGGACTTACGCGGGCTACGAGCAGTACTTC
TRBV9	.	TRBJ2-3	CASSELGSLTDTQYF	TGTGCCAGCAGCGAACTGGGCAGCCTTACAGATACGCAGTATTTT
TRBV4-2	TRBD1	TRBJ1-2	CASSQDLTGVGDRGYTF	TGTGCCAGCAGCCAAGATTTGACAGGGGTGGGTGATAGAGGCTACACCTTC
TRBV9	TRBD2	TRBJ2-3	CASSYRTSGGGADTQYF	TGTGCCAGCAGTTATCGGACTAGCGGAGGGGGGGCAGATACGCAGTATTTT
TRBV18	TRBD1	TRBJ1-2	CASSSDRPNYGYTF	TGTGCCAGCTCCTCGGACAGGCCTAACTATGGCTACACCTTC
TRBV2	.	TRBJ2-5	CASSGASSGTQYF	TGTGCCAGCAGTGGTGCGTCGAGTGGGACCCAGTACTTC
TRBV5-1	.	TRBJ1-4	CASSLVAGAGEKLFF	TGCGCCAGCAGCTTGGTCGCGGGGGCGGGGGAAAAACTGTTTTTT
TRBV5-6	.	TRBJ2-7	CASSLKRGNEQYF	TGTGCCAGCAGCTTGAAAAGAGGGAACGAGCAGTACTTC
TRBV6-1	TRBD2	TRBJ2-7	CASSPGLAVVYEQYF	TGTGCCAGCAGCCCCGGACTAGCAGTCGTCTACGAGCAGTACTTC
TRBV27	.	TRBJ1-6	CASRNTGNSPLHF	TGTGCCAGCAGGAACACAGGGAATTCACCCCTCCACTTT
TRBV6-5	TRBD1	TRBJ1-2	CASSYSEQGANGYTF	TGTGCCAGCAGTTACTCGGAACAGGGGGCGAATGGCTACACCTTC
TRBV2	.	TRBJ2-3	CASSEMIAGDTQYF	TGTGCCAGCAGTGAGATGATAGCTGGAGATACGCAGTATTTT
TRBV18	.	TRBJ1-4	CASSAGVTNEKLFF	TGTGCCAGCTCAGCAGGGGTGACTAATGAAAAACTGTTTTTT
TRBV5-6	TRBD1	TRBJ1-2	CASSLRQGLPDGYTF	TGTGCCAGCAGCTTAAGACAGGGGCTCCCAGATGGCTACACCTTC
TRBV2	TRBD1	TRBJ1-4	CASSKDRGNEKLFF	TGTGCCAGCAGTAAGGACAGGGGAAATGAAAAACTGTTTTTT
TRBV6-5	TRBD1	TRBJ2-7	CASSNRGRKYF	TGTGCCAGCAGCAACAGGGGGCGTAAGTACTTC
TRBV7-6	TRBD1	TRBJ2-7	CASSLAQGVGSYEQYF	TGTGCCAGCAGCTTAGCTCAGGGGGTAGGCTCCTACGAGCAGTACTTC
TRBV28	TRBD1	TRBJ1-2	CASSPDRGYGYTF	TGTGCCAGCAGCCCGGACAGGGGGTATGGCTACACCTTC
TRBV30	TRBD1	TRBJ2-1	CAWSAGTGGYNEQFF	TGTGCCTGGAGTGCGGGGACAGGGGGGTACAATGAGCAGTTCTTC
TRBV14	TRBD2	TRBJ2-1	CASSQGGAGGLTRGQFF	TGTGCCAGCAGCCAAGGGGGAGCGGGAGGTCTCACCAGGGGGCAGTTCTTC
TRBV19	TRBD1	TRBJ1-6	CASRKQGNSPLHF	TGTGCCAGTAGGAAACAGGGGAATTCACCCCTCCACTTT
TRBV27	.	TRBJ2-7	CASAGQRVF	TGTGCCAGCGCGGGACAGAGAGTTTTC
TRBV9	TRBD1	TRBJ2-7	CAIPGQLSYEQYF	TGTGCCATCCCGGGACAGCTTTCCTACGAGCAGTACTTC
TRBV7-2	.	TRBJ1-5	CASSQTEGQPQHF	TGTGCCAGCAGTCAGACGGAGGGCCAGCCCCAGCATTTT
TRBV6-1	.	TRBJ1-1	CASSGREGGLDTEAFF	TGTGCCAGCAGTGGACGGGAGGGAGGGCTGGACACTGAAGCTTTCTTT
TRBV19	.	TRBJ1-4	CASSISVAAGEKLFF	TGTGCCAGTAGTATATCTGTGGCAGCAGGTGAAAAACTGTTTTTT
TRBV15	TRBD2	TRBJ2-2	CATSRDKGLAGGTGELFF	TGTGCCACCAGCAGAGATAAGGGACTAGCGGGGGGAACCGGGGAGCTGTTTTTT
TRBV5-1	TRBD2	TRBJ2-7	CASSPVSGNTYEQYF	TGCGCCAGCAGCCCGGTTAGCGGGAACACCTACGAGCAGTACTTC
TRBV19	.	TRBJ1-4	CASSITATNEKLFF	TGTGCCAGTAGTATAACAGCAACTAATGAAAAACTGTTTTTT
TRBV2	TRBD1	TRBJ2-2	CASRPGQGIAGELFF	TGTGCCAGCAGACCGGGACAGGGGATTGCCGGGGAGCTGTTTTTT
TRBV19	TRBD1	TRBJ1-5	CASSTYTDRVSQPQHF	TGTGCCAGTAGTACCTATACGGACAGGGTTTCTCAGCCCCAGCATTTT
TRBV6-5	TRBD2	TRBJ2-5	CASRGGFQETQYF	TGTGCCAGCAGGGGGGGGTTCCAAGAGACCCAGTACTTC
TRBV7-9	.	TRBJ2-5	CASSFRGLETQYF	TGTGCCAGCAGCTTTAGAGGGCTAGAGACCCAGTACTTC
TRBV18	TRBD1	TRBJ2-6	CASSPGQGFGANVLTF	TGTGCCAGCTCACCGGGACAGGGATTTGGGGCCAACGTCCTGACTTTC
TRBV4-3	.	TRBJ2-2	CASSPGPANGGELFF	TGCGCCAGCAGCCCTGGGCCGGCGAACGGCGGGGAGCTGTTTTTT
TRBV7-9	TRBD2	TRBJ2-3	CASSISGRAGTDTQYF	TGTGCCAGCAGCATTAGCGGGAGGGCCGGGACAGATACGCAGTATTTT
TRBV5-1	TRBD2	TRBJ2-5	CASSRGSTETQYF	TGCGCCAGCAGTCGCGGGAGCACGGAGACCCAGTACTTC
TRBV7-9	.	TRBJ2-5	CASSFFSGVGETQYF	TGTGCCAGCAGCTTCTTCTCCGGGGTAGGAGAGACCCAGTACTTC
TRBV27	TRBD1	TRBJ1-5	CASSRDRDSNQPQHF	TGTGCCAGCAGTCGCGACAGGGACAGCAATCAGCCCCAGCATTTT
TRBV27	.	TRBJ2-7	CASSLGGRIYEQYF	TGTGCCAGCAGTTTGGGAGGCAGGATCTACGAGCAGTACTTC
TRBV19	.	TRBJ1-5	CASSIAPGKGNQPQHF	TGTGCCAGTAGTATAGCCCCAGGGAAGGGCAATCAGCCCCAGCATTTT
TRBV19	TRBD1	TRBJ1-6	CASSTGQERNLALHF	TGTGCCAGTAGTACCGGACAGGAGCGAAATTTGGCCCTCCACTTT
TRBV28	.	TRBJ2-7	CASSRTVPSYEQYF	TGTGCCAGCAGCAGGACAGTTCCTTCCTACGAGCAGTACTTC
TRBV6-1	.	TRBJ2-3	CATLPHTNADTQYF	TGTGCCACCCTCCCACATACCAATGCAGATACGCAGTATTTT
TRBV7-2	TRBD2	TRBJ2-7	CASSLGWTSGGYEQYF	TGTGCCAGCAGCTTAGGGTGGACTAGCGGGGGCTACGAGCAGTACTTC
TRBV9	TRBD2	TRBJ2-7	CASSQTSGTYEQYF	TGTGCCAGCAGCCAAACTAGCGGGACCTACGAGCAGTACTTC
TRBV11-2	TRBD2	TRBJ2-5	CASSHSAGGLENQYF	TGTGCCAGCAGCCATTCCGCGGGGGGCCTAGAGAACCAGTACTTC
TRBV6-5	.	TRBJ1-4	CASSLQGGYEKLFF	TGTGCCAGCAGCTTACAGGGCGGATACGAAAAACTGTTTTTT
TRBV18	.	TRBJ2-3	CASSPPALTRTDTQYF	TGTGCCAGCTCACCACCGGCACTAACCCGCACAGATACGCAGTATTTT
TRBV7-8	TRBD1	TRBJ1-2	CASSLGRRQGGHYGYTF	TGTGCCAGCAGCTTAGGTCGGCGACAGGGAGGTCACTATGGCTACACCTTC
TRBV28	.	TRBJ2-7	CASSFRSSYEQYF	TGTGCCAGCAGTTTCCGGAGCTCCTACGAGCAGTACTTC
TRBV6-6	.	TRBJ1-6	CASSSVGSPLHF	TGTGCCAGCAGTTCCGTCGGTTCACCCCTCCACTTT
TRBV5-4	.	TRBJ2-5	CASSLGGRVSRETQYF	TGTGCCAGCAGCTTGGGGGGCAGGGTATCGAGGGAGACCCAGTACTTC
TRBV11-3	.	TRBJ2-2	CASSLEAGTGELFF	TGTGCCAGCAGCTTAGAGGCGGGGACCGGGGAGCTGTTTTTT
TRBV5-1	.	TRBJ2-4	CASSLAGGNIQYF	TGCGCCAGCAGCTTGGCCGGCGGAAACATTCAGTACTTC
TRBV27	TRBD2	TRBJ2-7	CASRRTSGSYEQYF	TGTGCCAGCAGACGCACTAGCGGCTCCTACGAGCAGTACTTC